Presented here are 8 T cell receptor beta chains from one specimen sequenced in a study of blood T cells in healthy people across ages. PCR was performed a second time for roughly 6 to 12 cycles using a sample-barcoded 5' primer and a J-beta primer mix. TCRdb ran MiXCR on the 5' RACE reads and lists one entry per CDR3 protein. The sample has about 580,000 distinct CDR3 sequences; around 50% are singletons. The sample comprised blood. The receptors stem from a man older than 75 in good health.

This chain links TRBV28 with TRBJ1-2; D is ambiguous. Trimming cost V 3 bases and J 5 bases, with 10 bases left between them. Germline CDR1 is MDHEN and CDR2 is SYDVKM. The CDR3 extends over 13 amino acids. Here the CDR3 reads CASSFLSWYGYTF. Written as DNA, the CDR3 is TGTGCCAGCAGTTTTTTGTCTTGGTATGGCTACACCTTC.

The rearrangement joins TRBV7-2 to TRBJ2-5; D possibly uses TRBD1 or TRBD2 (5 bases each). TRBJ2-7 explains the end of the DNA better; the J call may be wrong. The CDR3 is made up of 15 amino acids. CDR1 and CDR2 from the germline V gene are SGHTA and FQGNSA. For the CDR3, the DNA is TGTGCCAGCAGCTTAGTGGGCAGGGAGTCGGGCGAGCAGTACTTC. Translated, it gives CASSLVGRESGEQYF.

The rearrangement joins TRBV5-5 to TRBJ2-1, with TRBD2 identical over 10 bases. Trimming cost V 4 bases and J 7 bases; bases outside gene matches: 11. The germline CDR1 and CDR2 sequences are SGHKS and YYEKEE (reference sequence). CDR3 size: 16 residues. CDR3 sequence (DNA): TGTGCCAGCAGCCCGGATGTAGGACTAGCGGTAAATGAGCAGTTCTTC. Amino acids: CASSPDVGLAVNEQFF.

The rearrangement links TRBV29-1 to TRBJ2-1; 8 nucleotides align to TRBD1. J was trimmed by 7 bases and V by 3 bases; bases with no gene match: 5. This CDR3 is built from 13 residues. The V gene's germline CDR1 is SQVTM and CDR2 ANQGSEA. The CDR3 nucleotides are TGCAGCGTTGAGAGGACAGGGTGTAATGAGCAGTTCTTC. This codes for CSVERTGCNEQFF.

The rearrangement links TRBV28 to TRBJ1-4; no clear D gene. The CDR3 length is 15 residues. The V gene lost 5 bases and the J gene lost 8 bases, with 18 bases spanning the gap. Germline assignment: CDR1 MDHEN and CDR2 SYDVKM. CDR3 sequence: CASSTAGFSREKLFF. The DNA for the CDR3 is TGTGCCAGCAGTACCGCGGGGTTTAGTCGCGAAAAACTGTTTTTT.

The chain employs TRBV4-1 and TRBJ1-1; D gene ambiguous. Trimming pared 3 bases from V and 2 bases from J, leaving 19 bases between. Per germline, CDR1 MGHRA and CDR2 YSYEKL. CDR3 size: 17 residues. The CDR3 sequence is CASSHLGRREGNTEAFF. In DNA, the CDR3 is TGCGCCAGCAGCCACCTTGGCAGGCGCGAGGGAAACACTGAAGCTTTCTTT.

V gene TRBV7-2 combines with J gene TRBJ2-5; D may match TRBD1 or TRBD2 (6 bases each). V gave up 1 base and J gave up 5 bases, with 14 bases separating them. Germline V gene sequence: CDR1 SGHTA, CDR2 FQGNSA. This CDR3 has 15 amino acids. This CDR3 is CASSLVGGGGETQYF. The CDR3, as DNA: TGTGCCAGCAGCTTAGTAGGAGGGGGTGGCGAGACCCAGTACTTC.

Comments on this clonotype: Since a much larger clone is just one base distant, this may be a read error. The chain recombines TRBV6-5 with TRBJ1-6; 8 bases are a match to TRBD1. This CDR3 is 15 amino acids long. The germline gives CDR1 MNHEY, CDR2 SVGAGI. V trimming: 11 bases; J trimming: 7 bases; junction bases outside the gene matches: 13. CDR3 DNA sequence: TGTGCCGGTGGGACAGGCTTCCCATCCAATTCACCCCTCCACTTT. It yields the protein CAGGTGFPSNSPLHF.